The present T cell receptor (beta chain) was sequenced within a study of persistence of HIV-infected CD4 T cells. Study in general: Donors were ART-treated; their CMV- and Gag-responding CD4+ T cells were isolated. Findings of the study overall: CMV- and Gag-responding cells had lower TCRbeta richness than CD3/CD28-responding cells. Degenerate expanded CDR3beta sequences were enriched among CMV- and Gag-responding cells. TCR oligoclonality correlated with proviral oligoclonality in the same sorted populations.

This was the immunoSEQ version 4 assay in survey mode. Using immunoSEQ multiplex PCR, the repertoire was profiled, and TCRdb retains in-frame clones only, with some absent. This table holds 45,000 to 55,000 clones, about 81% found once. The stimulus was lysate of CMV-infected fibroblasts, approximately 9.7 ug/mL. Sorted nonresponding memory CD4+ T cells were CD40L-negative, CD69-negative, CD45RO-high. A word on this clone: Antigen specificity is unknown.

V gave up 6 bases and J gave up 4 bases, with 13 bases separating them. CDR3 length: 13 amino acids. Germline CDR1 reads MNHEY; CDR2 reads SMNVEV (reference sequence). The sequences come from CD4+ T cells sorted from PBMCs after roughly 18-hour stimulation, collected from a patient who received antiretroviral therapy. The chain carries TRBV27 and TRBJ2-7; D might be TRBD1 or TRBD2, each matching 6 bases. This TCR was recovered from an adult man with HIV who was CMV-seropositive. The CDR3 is CASRITGRYEQYF. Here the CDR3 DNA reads TGTGCCAGCAGGATCACAGGGAGGTACGAGCAGTACTTC.